The 21 T cell receptor beta chains reported below all come from one sample, sequenced in a study of CDR3 diversity in severe acne. TCRdb passed the PCR reads through MiXCR, listing each CDR3 protein once. This sample has about 86,000 distinct CDR3 sequences, with around 53% found just once. The sequenced material came from blood. Every receptor here comes from a male donor in good health, without acne.

The CDR3: CASSSKWSDEQYF. CDR3 in DNA: TGTGCCAGCAGTTCAAAATGGTCGGACGAGCAGTACTTC. The chain joins TRBV12-3 or TRBV12-4 to TRBJ2-7; no clear D gene. CDR3 length: 13 residues. V was pared by 4 bases and J by 5 bases, with 12 bases between.

The J gene is TRBJ2-1, the V gene TRBV6-1; 16 bases fit TRBD2. The CDR3 consists of 21 residues. The germline gives CDR1 MNHNS, CDR2 SASEGT. With 7 bases clipped from V and 2 bases from J, the junction kept 17 bases outside the gene matches. The CDR3 protein is CASNDAATGTSGRDTYNEQFF. CDR3 in DNA: TGTGCCAGCAATGATGCGGCCACCGGGACTAGCGGGAGGGACACCTACAATGAGCAGTTCTTC.

In this sample, this clonotype is medium-sized (0.01 to 0.1%). The chain couples TRBV20-1 to TRBJ2-7; possibly TRBD1 for D (5 bases). Germline CDR1 DFQATT, CDR2 SNEGSKA (reference sequence). The CDR3 contains 13 residues. Trimming removed 6 bases from V and 6 bases from J, with 18 bases in between. The CDR3 protein is CSAPRGSAREQYF. The CDR3 region has the DNA TGCAGTGCCCCTAGGGGATCCGCGCGCGAGCAGTACTTC.

This clonotype was seen at least ten times. Mismatch with germline at one junction end may stem from a read error. This rearrangement joins TRBV10-3 to TRBJ2-1; D perhaps matches TRBD2 (6 bases). Germline V gene lookup returns CDR1 ENHRY and CDR2 SYGVKD. This CDR3 is built from 14 residues. CDR3: CAISDRDSFNEQFF. The CDR3 DNA is TGTGCCATCAGTGACCGGGACTCCTTCAATGAGCAGTTCTTC.

The V call is TRBV20-1, the J call TRBJ1-1, with D hard to call. Germline assignment: CDR1 DFQATT and CDR2 SNEGSKA (reference sequence). The CDR3 is made up of 11 amino acids. The CDR3 coding sequence is TGCATGGGTCCGCAGATCCCTGAAGCTTTCTTT. This codes for CMGPQIPEAFF.

Note on this clonotype: This may be a read error, as it is one base from a much larger clone. The chain couples TRBV13 to TRBJ2-2; D may be TRBD1 or TRBD2 (5 bases each). Germline V gene sequence: CDR1 PRHDT, CDR2 FYEKMQ (reference sequence). CDR3 length equals 16 residues. This CDR3 is CASSLAWTDNTGELLF. The CDR3 DNA sequence: TGTGCCAGCAGCTTAGCTTGGACGGACAACACCGGGGAGCTGCTTTTT. The variable domain in full, with the rest retrieved from reference TRBV13 and TRBJ2-2, is AAGVIQSPRHLIKEKRETATLKCYPIPRHDTVYWYQQGPGQDPQFLISFYEKMQSDKGSIPDRFSAQQFSDYHSELNMSSLELGDSALYFCASSLAWTDNTGELLFGEGSRLTVL.

This clonotype appeared a few times. V gene TRBV15 combines with J gene TRBJ2-7; perhaps TRBD1 as D (6 bases). The CDR3 sequence is 15 residues long. Per germline, CDR1 LNHNV and CDR2 YYDKDF (reference sequence). Trimming pared 0 bases from V and 0 bases from J, leaving 9 bases between. CDR3 amino acids: CATSREIGGSYEQYF. The CDR3 region has the DNA TGTGCCACCAGCAGAGAGATAGGGGGCTCCTACGAGCAGTACTTC. Full variable domain (outside the CDR3, taken from reference TRBV15 and TRBJ2-7): DAMVIQNPRYQVTQFGKPVTLSCSQTLNHNVMYWYQQKSSQAPKLLFHYYDKDFNNEADTPDNFQSRRPNTSFCFLDIRSPGLGDTAMYLCATSREIGGSYEQYFGPGTRLTVT.

The genes are TRBV5-6 and TRBJ1-2; D is unclear. From germline, CDR1 is SGHDT and CDR2 YYEEEE. Trimming removed 4 bases from V and 7 bases from J, with 17 bases in between. CDR3 length equals 14 residues. Here the CDR3 reads CASSQVPLRPGYTF. The CDR3 DNA reads as TGTGCCAGCAGCCAAGTTCCGCTACGACCTGGCTACACCTTC. Filled out from reference TRBV5-6 and TRBJ1-2, the complete variable domain reads DAGVTQSPTHLIKTRGQQVTLRCSPKSGHDTVSWYQQALGQGPQFIFQYYEEEERQRGNFPDRFSGHQFPNYSSELNVNALLLGDSALYLCASSQVPLRPGYTFGSGTRLTVV.

The V and J genes are TRBV20-1 and TRBJ2-7; D might be TRBD1 or TRBD2, each matching 6 bases. This CDR3 is 13 amino acids long. Germline values: CDR1 DFQATT, CDR2 SNEGSKA (reference sequence). V was shortened by 5 bases and J by 3 bases, with 14 bases between the two germline ends. The CDR3 reads CSAEGGRGYEQYF. The CDR3 DNA follows: TGCAGTGCTGAGGGGGGACGGGGCTACGAGCAGTACTTC.

On this clonotype itself: Since no conserved phenylalanine or tryptophan closes the CDR3, a read error is the likely cause. No DNA is shown, since the ends of the CDR3 on it are uncertain; the CDR3 is the one TCRdb lists. The rearrangement joins TRBV20-1 to TRBJ1-6; TRBD1 reflects the table's D call only, with no check against the DNA. The CDR3 numbers 16 amino acids, ends counted. CDR1 and CDR2 (germline): DFQATT, SNEGSKA (reference sequence). CDR3 sequence: CSAGRPGTEYGYTFGS.

Only one count was recorded for this clonotype. The chain has TRBV7-9 and TRBJ1-1; 7 bases align to TRBD1. Trimming at V came to 5 bases and at J to 3 bases, leaving 6 bases not matched to a gene. CDR3 length equals 14 residues. CDR1 is SEHNR, CDR2 FQNEAQ, per germline (reference sequence). The CDR3 loop is CASSVTGYDTEAFF. In DNA, the CDR3 is TGTGCCAGCAGCGTGACAGGGTACGACACTGAAGCTTTCTTT.

CDR3 amino acids: CASSLGDTDTDTQYF. The CDR3 nucleotides are TGTGCCAGCAGCTTAGGGGACACGGACACAGATACGCAGTATTTT. The chain recombines TRBV7-8 with TRBJ2-3; D possibly corresponds to TRBD1 (6 bases). Deletions cut 1 base from V and 2 bases from J, with 10 bases between. The CDR3 contains 15 residues. CDR1 and CDR2 from the germline V gene are SGHVS and FQNEAQ.

The chain combines TRBV4-1 with TRBJ2-7; TRBD2 aligns across 11 bases. Trimming cost V 1 base and J 0 bases; bases outside gene matches: 5. The CDR3 length is 17 residues. The germline CDR1 and CDR2 sequences are MGHRA and YSYEKL. The CDR3 sequence is CASSQGLAGSYSYEQYF. The CDR3, as DNA: TGCGCCAGCAGCCAAGGACTAGCGGGGTCGTACTCCTACGAGCAGTACTTC.

This clonotype was observed at least ten times. This could be a read error, since a much larger clone is one nucleotide away. The genes are TRBV7-9 and TRBJ1-5; 9 bases line up with TRBD1. This CDR3 has 14 amino acids. Germline CDR1 is SEHNR and CDR2 is FQNEAQ (reference sequence). The CDR3 sequence: CASSVQGADQLQHF. CDR3 DNA: TGTGCCAGCAGCGTACAGGGGGCAGATCAGCTCCAGCATTTT.

The chain has TRBV6-6 and TRBJ2-5; D gene ambiguous. The CDR3 spans 13 residues. CDR1 is MNHNY and CDR2 is SVGAGI in the germline V gene (reference sequence). The V end was cut by 5 bases, the J end by 1 base, with 8 bases between. The chain's CDR3 is CASSEHIQETQYF. CDR3 in DNA: TGTGCCAGCAGTGAGCACATCCAAGAGACCCAGTACTTC.

The V and J genes are TRBV20-1 and TRBJ2-5; unclear D gene. Germline V gene data show CDR1 as DFQATT and CDR2 as SNEGSKA (reference sequence). V lost 5 bases and J lost 4, with 23 bases in between. The CDR3 has 16 residues. CDR3 loop: CSALHFFYDLGETQYF. Written as DNA, the CDR3 is TGCAGTGCTCTCCATTTCTTTTATGACCTCGGAGAGACCCAGTACTTC.

The DNA for the CDR3 is TGTGCCAGCAGTGAAGCCAGGGAGGTTACGCCCCAGCATTTT. Translation: CASSEAREVTPQHF. The rearrangement uses TRBV25-1 and TRBJ1-5, with D possibly being TRBD1 (5 bases). Per the germline V gene, CDR1 is MGHDK and CDR2 is SYGVNS. The CDR3 has 14 residues. V was trimmed by 2 bases and J by 9 bases, leaving 14 bases between them. The full variable domain, in which reference TRBV25-1 and TRBJ1-5 provide the parts outside the CDR3, is EADIYQTPRYLVIGTGKKITLECSQTMGHDKMYWYQQDPGMELHLIHYSYGVNSTEKGDLSSESTVSRIRTEHFPLTLESARPSHTSQYLCASSEAREVTPQHFGDGTRLSIL.

The rearrangement links TRBV20-1 to TRBJ2-7, with 9 bases matching TRBD2. The J segment lost 0 bases and the V segment lost 5 bases, leaving 8 bases of the junction unmatched. The CDR3 runs to 15 residues. Germline-derived CDR1 and CDR2 are DFQATT and SNEGSKA (reference sequence). The DNA of the CDR3 is TGCAGTGCTTACCAGCTGACTAGCGGCTCCTACGAGCAGTACTTC. Its protein product is CSAYQLTSGSYEQYF.

This clonotype was seen repeatedly, ten times or more. The chain recombines TRBV24-1 with TRBJ1-2; weak D call: TRBD1 (5 bases). Germline lookup yields CDR1 KGHDR and CDR2 SFDVKD. Trimming cost V 1 base and J 4 bases, with 9 bases left between them. The CDR3 has 14 amino acids. The CDR3, as DNA: TGTGCCACCAGTGATTTAGGCAGGGCCTATGGCTACACCTTC. It codes for CATSDLGRAYGYTF.

This clonotype was seen many times. The genes are TRBV4-1 and TRBJ2-2, with 11 bases fitting TRBD1. Germline trimming cut 3 bases from V and 7 bases from J; bases unmatched to any gene: 7. The CDR3 length is 16 residues. Germline loops: CDR1 MGHRA, CDR2 YSYEKL. The CDR3 DNA reads as TGCGCCAGCAGCCAGATCGGACAGGGGGCAGACGGGGAGCTGTTTTTT. This codes for CASSQIGQGADGELFF.

The V gene is TRBV7-8, the J gene TRBJ1-4; tentative D call: TRBD1 (5 bases). The CDR3 totals 13 residues. The germline V and J ends were trimmed by 5 bases and 6 bases, with 10 bases remaining between them. The germline gives CDR1 SGHVS, CDR2 FQNEAQ. CDR3 residues: CASSPGIHEKLFF. CDR3 DNA sequence: TGTGCCAGCAGCCCAGGGATCCATGAAAAACTGTTTTTT.